The sequence of this TCR beta chain was determined in a study of blood T cell repertoires in COVID-19. Study-wide background: The origin of the acute and convalescent COVID-19 samples was the United States, Italy and Spain. From T cells, B-cell-depleted T cells, or PBMCs came the material, which was cDNA or gDNA.

Original methodology: Amplification of reference gene primers was used by the study to estimate nucleated cell counts. Profiled with immunoSEQ multiplex PCR; TCRdb holds only in-frame clones, not every one. V and J calls and clone size are copied from that table; D and trimming were computed from the DNA. Of approximately 250,000 clones listed, approximately 83% were seen once; the top ten hold over 4.5%. The germline V gene encodes CDR1 SQVTM and CDR2 ANQGSEA. The junction had 9 bases not matched to a gene; V was cut back by 1 base and J by 3 bases. This CDR3 contains 17 residues. The genes are TRBV29-1 and TRBJ2-3, with 11 bases that match TRBD2. Sequenced input: peripheral blood. This sequence originates from a human donor in a cohort sampled during active COVID-19. CDR3 amino acids: CSVEVGSGTSGTDTQYF. In nucleotides, the CDR3 is TGCAGCGTTGAAGTAGGTTCCGGGACTAGCGGTACAGATACGCAGTATTTT.